This T cell receptor beta chain stems from a study of blood T cell repertoires in COVID-19. About the research overall: Material from acute and convalescent COVID-19 was sourced from the United States, Italy and Spain.

Study processing details: By means of reference gene primer amplification, nucleated cell counts were estimated. TCRdb's copy holds only in-frame clones and misses some; the assay was immunoSEQ multiplex PCR. V, J and clone size are those of that table, while D and trimming were read from the DNA. This sample has approximately 76,000 clones, with around 85% found just once. CDR3 length: 16 amino acids. V shed 4 bases and J shed 0 bases, with 15 bases lying between them. Per the germline V gene, CDR1 is MNHNS and CDR2 is SASEGT. The chain joins TRBV6-1 to TRBJ1-2; D uncertain. This receptor was obtained from an older man in a cohort sampled during active COVID-19. The sequenced sample was peripheral blood. DNA for the CDR3: TGTGCCAGCAGTGTACGGGGTTCATTGACTAACTATGGCTACACCTTC. Translated: CASSVRGSLTNYGYTF.